This T cell receptor (beta chain) was observed in a study of blood T cell repertoires in COVID-19 (dated by TCRdb to 2019 to 2021). Looking at the study overall: Collaborator samples came from the United States, Italy and Spain and covered acute and convalescent phases of COVID-19. The prospective study material was composed of cDNA or gDNA derived from T cells, B-cell-depleted T cells, or PBMCs. Deeply sampled blood TCRbeta repertoires from subjects exposed to, actively infected with, or recovered from COVID-19 were included in the dataset. A freely available public database, intended as a resource for researchers studying the immune response to SARS-CoV-2, is where the repertoires were released. Samples came from the ongoing ImmuneRACE study (first 160 participants) plus 1,254 subjects from 6 global collaborators. Nearly every sample came with metadata listing a de-identified subject ID, COVID-19 status, age in years and sex. Where HLA class I and class II types were available, the types were taken from metadata supplied by the sample provider, not from assay-based typing. Overall study outcomes, separate from this receptor: How much clinical and demographic metadata was included differed by source and by participant, and the metadata was provided uncurated.

Worth noting for this clone: No antigen is known for it. Within one base of it there is no much larger clone, and no base qualities were kept.

According to the germline V gene (reference sequence), CDR1 reads LNHDA and CDR2 reads SQIVND. V is pared back by 6 bases and J by 4 bases, with 15 bases lying between the germline termini. From the cysteine through the phenylalanine, the CDR3 covers 15 amino acids. Of the read, only the CDR3 DNA is kept; its 45 bases are in frame from base 1. TCRbeta CDR3 regions were amplified from genomic DNA by means of the immunoSEQ Assay, a bias-controlled multiplex PCR. The authors' pipeline ran thus. Nucleated cell counts per sample were estimated from amplification of reference gene primers within the assay. To quantify the absolute abundance of each unique TCRbeta CDR3 rearrangement, sequence reads were collapsed and filtered. For each sample, productive Simpson clonality was calculated as the square root of Simpson's diversity index across productive rearrangements. The clones in this table, taken by TCRdb from immuneACCESS, are in-frame only. Not every clone is retained; where verified, under half of the shortfall comes from an unresolved V gene, and the cause of the rest is unknown. V, J and clone size reflect that table, while D and trimming were determined from the DNA. Recorded for this sample are around 61,000 clones; roughly 89% of them occurred a single time. The ten biggest clones cover approximately 1.5% of the sample.

Whole blood was collected in K2EDTA tubes by collaborating institutions according to the institutions' own protocols. For TCRbeta analysis, collaborator samples were shipped as frozen whole blood, as isolated PBMCs, or as DNA extracted from either sample type. The TCR originated in a man aged 55-75 years with acute or convalescent COVID-19. The sample consisted of peripheral blood. This chain joins TRBV19 to TRBJ2-2, with a weak D call of TRBD1 (6 bases match). The nucleotides are TGTGCCAGTAGCCCGGACAGAACTACCACCGGGGAGCTGTTTTTT. This gives the protein CASSPDRTTTGELFF.